Listed below are T cell receptor beta chains from one sample, sequenced in a study of T cells in Graves' hyperthyroidism and ophthalmopathy. TCRdb analysed the multiplex PCR reads with MiXCR anew, one entry per CDR3 protein. Of around 290,000 distinct CDR3 sequences listed, roughly 13% are singletons. Sequenced material: blood. The receptors were sampled from a woman aged 40 to 50 with Graves' hyperthyroidism. Each CDR3 is given with its conserved first and last residue. Fields, in order: clone size, J gene, V gene, CDR3 protein. A clone size is listed for some rows: how often the clone was seen (once, few, many), or a class if it is expanded.

>NA|TRBJ1-4|TRBV19
CASSLPGQQNEKLFF
>few|TRBJ1-5|TRBV6-1
CASGSEPNQPQHF
>many|TRBJ2-1|TRBV18
CASSLLQGSYNEQFF
>NA|TRBJ2-1|TRBV29-1
CSAPHNEQFF
>once|TRBJ2-7|TRBV2
CASSDSRNTGEQYF
>many|TRBJ2-7|TRBV2
CASSERVTPSEQYF
>NA|TRBJ2-1|TRBV7-7
CASSLRLAGEVFF
>many|TRBJ1-1|TRBV7-2
CASRGWEVMNTEAFF
>many|TRBJ2-3|TRBV19
CASKSGSHDTQYF
>many|TRBJ2-1|TRBV27
CASSLSQTYGEQFF
>NA|TRBJ2-1|TRBV20-1
CSAKPGQGGLAGGPAYNEQFF
>many|TRBJ1-1|TRBV5-1
CASSFSGINAEAFF
>NA|TRBJ2-7|TRBV7-9
CASRNQDSSYEQYF
>NA|TRBJ1-1|TRBV25-1
CASRPPLRTEAFF
>many|TRBJ2-5|TRBV7-8
CASSFRTPLQETQYF
>many|TRBJ1-5|TRBV28
CASSPTGGDQPQHF
>few|TRBJ2-2|TRBV20-1
CSARETGRRSGGELFF
>few|TRBJ2-2|TRBV7-2
CASTFNPGELFF
>many|TRBJ2-5|TRBV20-1
CSARSWEASGTETQYF
>many|TRBJ1-2|TRBV2
CASGEEWDYGYTF
>NA|TRBJ2-7|TRBV7-9
CASSLRSNHEQYF
>many|TRBJ2-1|TRBV11-1
CASSRGLTSYNEQFF
>NA|TRBJ2-5|TRBV7-9
CASSLVAGQGLAETQYF
>NA|TRBJ2-5|TRBV7-9
CASSYGDQETQYF
>many|TRBJ2-7|TRBV7-9
CASSLSNGEQYF
>few|TRBJ1-1|TRBV3-1
CASSSKPGTEAFF
>many|TRBJ2-4|TRBV11-2
CASSLGGSRAKNIQYF
>few|TRBJ2-1|TRBV20-1
CSAPTGYNEQFF
>NA|TRBJ1-1|TRBV7-9
CASTFSENTEAFF